What follows are 25 T cell receptor beta chains derived from one specimen sequenced in a study of molecular identifiers for immune sequencing clone quantification. Via MiXCR, TCRdb re-called the PCR reads, giving one row per CDR3 protein. The table lists 300,000 to 400,000 distinct CDR3 sequences, roughly a quarter of them singletons. Specimen: naive CD8+ T cells from blood, with Jurkat cell RNA spiked in. Subset in this sample: FACS-sorted CD8+CD4-CCR7+CD45RA+ naive T cells. These receptors all stem from a human donor in good health. Some libraries in this study had Jurkat cell RNA spiked in.

There are many counts of this clonotype. The chain carries TRBV7-2 and TRBJ2-3; D remains unclear. There are 17 residues in the CDR3. The germline gives CDR1 SGHTA, CDR2 FQGNSA. The V and J ends lost 2 bases and 0 bases respectively, with 15 bases between them. CDR3 sequence (DNA): TGTGCCAGCAGCTTATTCTACGTGACAACTAGCACAGATACGCAGTATTTT. It translates to CASSLFYVTTSTDTQYF.

In this sample, this clonotype turned up a few times. This chain's CDR3 is CSAWGQGAREQYF. As DNA, the CDR3 is TGCAGTGCTTGGGGGCAGGGGGCGCGAGAGCAGTACTTC. V and J are TRBV20-1 and TRBJ2-7; 8 bases agree with TRBD1. CDR3 size: 13 residues. Germline V lookup: CDR1 DFQATT, CDR2 SNEGSKA (reference sequence). V gave up 5 bases and J gave up 7 bases; unmatched junction bases: 10.

The chain joins TRBV12-3 or TRBV12-4 to TRBJ1-4; D unresolved. This CDR3 has 14 amino acids. With 2 bases removed from V and 6 bases from J, the gap between germline ends came to 10 bases. The CDR3 DNA is TGTGCCAGCAGTTTATCTCTGGGAGATGAAAAACTGTTTTTT. This codes for CASSLSLGDEKLFF.

J is TRBJ2-7 and V is TRBV3-1, with D unclear. Deletions cut 0 bases from V and 6 bases from J, with 15 bases between. From germline, CDR1 is LGHDT and CDR2 YNNKEL (reference sequence). There are 15 residues in the CDR3. The CDR3 bases are TGTGCCAGCAGCCAAGAAATTGGGGTATCCGGCGAGCAGTACTTC. Its translation: CASSQEIGVSGEQYF.

This clonotype showed up many times. V usage is TRBV7-9 and J usage is TRBJ1-1; D is unresolved. V lost 1 base and J 4 bases, leaving 13 bases between the germline ends. Germline CDR1 reads SEHNR; CDR2 reads FQNEAQ (reference sequence). The CDR3 covers 15 residues. The CDR3 sequence is CASSLVEGISTEAFF. Here the CDR3 DNA reads TGTGCCAGCAGCTTAGTTGAGGGAATTAGCACTGAAGCTTTCTTT.

The chain has TRBV7-9 and TRBJ2-5, with TRBD2 matching over 9 bases. V shed 0 bases, J shed 2 bases, and the junction held 7 bases outside the gene matches. The length of the CDR3 is 17 residues. Germline CDR1 and CDR2: SEHNR and FQNEAQ (reference sequence). The CDR3 coding sequence is TGTGCCAGCAGCTTAGCGTGGGAGCGGGAGGTACAAGAGACCCAGTACTTC. This sequence encodes CASSLAWEREVQETQYF.

In this sample, this clonotype turned up a few times. J is TRBJ1-2 and V is TRBV6-5; 8 positions agree with TRBD1. V lost 6 bases and J lost 4; bases outside the gene matches: 7. The CDR3 runs to 14 residues. Germline V gene sequence: CDR1 MNHEY, CDR2 SVGAGI. This CDR3 is CASSQDRDGYGYTF. DNA of the CDR3: TGTGCCAGCAGCCAGGACAGGGATGGCTATGGCTACACCTTC.

This clonotype has a count of ten or more. In nucleotides, the CDR3 is TGTGCCAGCAGCCTGGACTTAGGCACAGATACGCAGTATTTT. It encodes CASSLDLGTDTQYF. J is TRBJ2-3 and V is TRBV28; maybe TRBD2 (5 bases). The length of the CDR3 is 14 residues. Trimming removed 6 bases from V and 1 base from J, with 11 bases in between. Germline loops: CDR1 MDHEN, CDR2 SYDVKM.

V and J are TRBV6-1 and TRBJ2-5, with D possibly called TRBD1 or TRBD2 (5 bases each). The germline V gene encodes CDR1 MNHNS and CDR2 SASEGT. The V gene lost 1 base and the J gene lost 5 bases, with 14 bases spanning the gap. The CDR3 runs to 15 residues. The CDR3 region is CASSEEVGPWETQYF. The CDR3 coding sequence is TGTGCCAGCAGTGAAGAGGTGGGACCTTGGGAGACCCAGTACTTC.

This clonotype was seen repeatedly, ten times or more. The chain links TRBV7-2 to TRBJ2-3; 7 bases map to TRBD1. The CDR3 covers 14 residues. The V gene end was trimmed by 2 bases and the J gene end by 4 bases; junction bases not matched to a gene: 3. Germline values: CDR1 SGHTA, CDR2 FQGNSA. CDR3 sequence reads: CASSLLGGPDTQYF. The CDR3 DNA reads as TGTGCCAGCAGCTTACTAGGGGGCCCAGATACGCAGTATTTT. The variable domain in full, completed from reference TRBV7-2 and TRBJ2-3, reads GAGVSQSPSNKVTEKGKDVELRCDPISGHTALYWYRQSLGQGLEFLIYFQGNSAPDKSGLPSDRFSAERTGGSVSTLTIQRTQQEDSAVYLCASSLLGGPDTQYFGPGTRLTVL.

There are many counts of this clonotype. This sequence joins TRBV13 and TRBJ2-3; D ambiguous. Germline loops: CDR1 PRHDT, CDR2 FYEKMQ (reference sequence). The V gene lost 5 bases and the J gene lost 3 bases, with 18 bases spanning the gap. This CDR3 contains 16 residues. The CDR3, as DNA: TGTGCCAGCAGCCCCTCGACGCCGCGATTAACAGATACGCAGTATTTT. This gives the protein CASSPSTPRLTDTQYF.

As to this clonotype: A read error may produce the germline difference seen at one junction end. CDR3 sequence (DNA): TGTGCCAGCAGTTTAGTCCCAGGCCCCGGGCAGCTGTCTTTT. Amino acids: CASSLVPGPGQLSF. The chain couples TRBV12-3 or TRBV12-4 to TRBJ2-2; D not resolved. CDR3 length: 14 residues.

V gene TRBV7-9 combines with J gene TRBJ1-5; D gene uncertain. The V end lost 8 bases, the J end lost 8 bases, and 10 bases lay between the germline ends. Germline values: CDR1 SEHNR, CDR2 FQNEAQ (reference sequence). CDR3 size: 11 residues. The chain's CDR3 is CASHGRKPQHF. Written as DNA, the CDR3 is TGTGCCAGCCATGGGAGGAAGCCCCAGCATTTT.

The chain recombines TRBV20-1 with TRBJ2-3; 7 bases align to TRBD1. The CDR3 is 17 residues long. Germline V gene lookup returns CDR1 DFQATT and CDR2 SNEGSKA (reference sequence). J lost 1 base, V lost 3 bases, and 13 bases had no gene match. The CDR3 DNA reads TGCAGTGCTAGTCTTACCGAGACAGGGAGTGGCACAGATACGCAGTATTTT. Translation: CSASLTETGSGTDTQYF.

J is TRBJ2-3 and V is TRBV27; 8 positions match TRBD1. This CDR3 comprises 15 residues. CDR1 and CDR2 (germline): MNHEY, SMNVEV (reference sequence). V lost 6 bases to trimming and J lost 7 bases; unmatched junction nucleotides: 12. CDR3 region: CASSLGQGWAHTQYF. The CDR3 bases are TGTGCCAGCAGCCTCGGACAGGGCTGGGCCCATACGCAGTATTTT.

This clonotype came up many times. The chain has TRBV29-1 and TRBJ1-1, with D unclear. Germline CDR1 SQVTM, CDR2 ANQGSEA. The CDR3 is 11 residues long. V dropped 7 bases and J dropped 0 bases, with 6 bases sitting between them. CDR3 loop: CSANLNTEAFF. CDR3 nucleotide sequence: TGCAGCGCCAACCTGAACACTGAAGCTTTCTTT.

There are a few counts of this clonotype. V usage is TRBV6-5 and J usage is TRBJ1-5, with TRBD1 matching 10 bases. The CDR3 sequence is 15 residues long. Germline V gives CDR1 MNHEY, CDR2 SVGAGI. V was pared by 2 bases and J by 5 bases, with 3 bases of the junction left unmatched. Here the CDR3 reads CASSYDRGPHQPQHF. CDR3 in DNA: TGTGCCAGCAGTTACGACAGGGGGCCACATCAGCCCCAGCATTTT.

This clonotype was seen only a few times. V and J are TRBV7-3 and TRBJ2-3; 12 bases fit TRBD2. The CDR3 has 15 residues. Unmatched junction bases numbered 2, after V lost 2 bases and J lost 5 bases. CDR1 is SGHTA and CDR2 is FQGTGA in the germline V gene. CDR3 bases: TGTGCCAGCAGCTTAGAGGGACTAGCGGGAGATACGCAGTATTTT. It codes for CASSLEGLAGDTQYF.

Many counts were recorded for this clonotype. The J gene is TRBJ2-7, the V gene TRBV7-2, with D perhaps matching TRBD2 (5 bases). The CDR3 is 14 amino acids. The V end lost 4 bases, the J end lost 3 bases, and 13 bases lay between the germline ends. Germline V gene lookup returns CDR1 SGHTA and CDR2 FQGNSA. CDR3 residues: CASSYTSPYYEQYF. CDR3 bases: TGTGCCAGCAGCTACACTAGTCCATACTACGAGCAGTACTTC.

V and J are TRBV23-1 and TRBJ2-3; possible D gene TRBD2, 7 bases. TRBV23-1 is recorded as an ORF, its role being uncertain. The V gene lost 7 bases and the J gene lost 5 bases, with 13 bases spanning the gap. This CDR3 is 13 amino acids long. CDR3 nucleotide sequence: TGCGCCAGCAAGTACAGGGAGGGAGATACGCAGTATTTT. Its protein is CASKYREGDTQYF.

About this clonotype: A much larger clone lies one base from this, so it may be a read error. The chain carries TRBV29-1 and TRBJ2-1; TRBD2 is a possible D gene (6 bases). CDR3 length: 15 residues. V was cut by 1 base and J by 9 bases, with 19 bases left in between. Germline V CDR1 and CDR2: SQVTM, ANQGSEA. CDR3 in DNA: TGCAGCGTTGAAGCGAGACTAGTGGGAGTTGGTGAGCAGTTCTTC. This encodes CSVEARLVGVGEQFF.

A single count supports this clonotype. J is TRBJ1-2 and V is TRBV4-1, with D possibly matching TRBD1 (6 bases). With 0 bases removed from V and 2 bases from J, the gap between germline ends came to 10 bases. This CDR3 comprises 15 residues. Per the germline V gene, CDR1 is MGHRA and CDR2 is YSYEKL. The CDR3 loop is CASSQDNRANYGYTF. CDR3 DNA sequence: TGCGCCAGCAGCCAAGACAACAGGGCAAACTATGGCTACACCTTC.

There are many counts of this clonotype. The chain has TRBV7-9 and TRBJ2-3; D not resolved. Trimming took off 5 bases at V and 0 bases at J, with 9 bases between the two ends. The CDR3 covers 14 residues. In germline, CDR1 is SEHNR, CDR2 FQNEAQ (reference sequence). The CDR3 region has the DNA TGTGCCAGCAGCCCGGCCGATAGCACAGATACGCAGTATTTT. Translating it yields CASSPADSTDTQYF.

The chain combines TRBV19 with TRBJ2-1; possibly TRBD1 or TRBD2 for D (5 bases each). Trimming stripped 6 bases from V and 8 bases from J, with 14 bases between. The germline gives CDR1 LNHDA, CDR2 SQIVND (reference sequence). The CDR3 extends over 13 amino acids. This chain's CDR3 is CASREAGAHEQFF. The DNA for the CDR3 is TGTGCCAGTAGGGAGGCCGGGGCCCATGAGCAGTTCTTC.

Points on this clonotype: At one boundary the junction diverges from the germline segment, which might be a read error. This chain uses TRBV4-1 with TRBJ2-1, with 9 bases aligning to TRBD1. This CDR3 comprises 17 residues. Per germline, CDR1 MGHRA and CDR2 YSYEKL. CDR3 residues: CASSHLQQGALYNELFF. The CDR3 coding sequence is TGCGCCAGCAGCCATCTCCAACAGGGGGCCTTATACAATGAGCTGTTCTTC.